This TCR beta chain was sequenced in a study of blood T cell repertoires in COVID-19. At the level of the study: PBMCs, B-cell-depleted T cells, or T cells were the source of the cDNA or gDNA that made up the material.

From germline, CDR1 is GTSNPN and CDR2 SVGIG (reference sequence). The CDR3 length is 19 residues. V shed 0 bases and J shed 0 bases, with 21 bases lying between them. This clone was seen only a few times. In the original workflow: Scientists estimated how many nucleated cells there were by amplifying reference gene primers. Assay: immunoSEQ multiplex PCR; the TCRdb copy retains only in-frame clones and omits some. V, J and clone size are taken as reported in that table, and D and trimming were inferred from the DNA itself. There are about 500,000 clones in the sample; 80% to 90% occur only once, and over 0.7% lies in the top ten.

Material: peripheral blood. V usage is TRBV30 and J usage is TRBJ1-5; D uncertain. The sequence was obtained from a man aged 18 to 30 with COVID-19, enrolled during active disease. CDR3 in amino acids: CAWSVRVWRGGYSNQPQHF. CDR3 bases: TGTGCCTGGAGTGTACGGGTTTGGCGGGGAGGTTATAGCAATCAGCCCCAGCATTTT.